The 27 T cell receptor beta chains in this list originate from one sample, sequenced in a study. Each CDR3 protein is one row after TCRdb ran MiXCR on the 5' RACE reads. The table lists approximately 40,000 distinct CDR3 sequences, about 32% of them singletons. The sequencing sample was made of tumor-infiltrating memory CD4+ T cells sorted from the breast tumor. Stated subset: memory CD4+ T cells, CD4+CD45RO+CD25-. The receptors here all came from a female donor with breast cancer.

The rearrangement links TRBV7-3 to TRBJ1-1; 8 nucleotides align to TRBD1. CDR1 and CDR2 from the germline V gene are SGHTA and FQGTGA. The V gene end was trimmed by 5 bases and the J gene end by 1 base; junction bases not matched to a gene: 3. The CDR3 has 14 amino acids. The CDR3 DNA is TGTGCCAGCAGCCTAGGGACAGGGAACACTGAAGCTTTCTTT. It specifies CASSLGTGNTEAFF. The whole variable domain, remainder taken from reference TRBV7-3 and TRBJ1-1, is GAGVSQTPSNKVTEKGKYVELRCDPISGHTALYWYRQSLGQGPEFLIYFQGTGAADDSGLPNDRFFAVRPEGSVSTLKIQRTERGDSAVYLCASSLGTGNTEAFFGQGTRLTVV.

CDR3 sequence: CASSQPTGGAGTQYF. CDR3 coding DNA: TGTGCCAGCAGCCAGCCAACAGGGGGCGCAGGGACCCAGTACTTC. The rearrangement uses TRBV5-6 and TRBJ2-5; TRBD1 aligns across 9 bases. V was pared by 4 bases and J by 7 bases, with 11 bases of the junction left unmatched. Looked up from germline, CDR1 is SGHDT and CDR2 is YYEEEE. This CDR3 is built from 15 residues.

The chain joins TRBV6-5 to TRBJ2-7; weak D call: TRBD1 (8 bases). CDR1 and CDR2 (germline): MNHEY, SVGAGI. The V gene lost 6 bases and the J gene lost 4 bases, with 19 bases spanning the gap. The CDR3 length is 15 residues. The CDR3 DNA follows: TGTGCCAGCAGCTTCTTCGGACAGGGAGGGTACGAGCAGTACTTC. This gives the protein CASSFFGQGGYEQYF.

The table lists this clonotype with a few counts. The chain combines TRBV6-5 with TRBJ2-2; TRBD1 aligns across 8 bases. From germline, CDR1 is MNHEY and CDR2 SVGAGI. Trimming at V came to 8 bases and at J to 4 bases, leaving 3 bases not matched to a gene. The CDR3 length is 13 residues. The CDR3 region has the DNA TGTGCCAGCTCCGACAGGGGCACCGGGGAGCTGTTTTTT. As protein: CASSDRGTGELFF.

This chain links TRBV7-9 with TRBJ1-1; no clear D. V was pared by 3 bases and J by 5 bases, with 7 bases between. The germline V gene encodes CDR1 SEHNR and CDR2 FQNEAQ (reference sequence). The CDR3 runs 12 residues. In nucleotides, the CDR3 is TGTGCCAGCAGCTTTGCGGGTACTGAAGCTTTCTTT. The encoded protein is CASSFAGTEAFF.

This clonotype occurred a few times. V and J are TRBV5-1 and TRBJ2-5; tentatively, D is TRBD1 (5 bases). This CDR3 has 15 amino acids. Trimming removed 5 bases at V and 1 base at J, with 15 bases between. The germline CDR1 and CDR2 sequences are SGHRS and YFSETQ. The CDR3 here is CASSHDRPFQETQYF. CDR3 bases: TGCGCCAGCAGTCACGACAGACCGTTCCAAGAGACCCAGTACTTC.

V and J are TRBV12-3 or TRBV12-4 and TRBJ1-5, with D uncertain. The CDR3 covers 13 residues. Deletions cut 1 base from V and 4 bases from J, with 5 bases between. Here the CDR3 reads CASSLGWNQPQHF. As DNA, the CDR3 is TGTGCCAGCAGTTTAGGGTGGAATCAGCCCCAGCATTTT.

V gene TRBV6-2 or TRBV6-3 combines with J gene TRBJ2-7, with TRBD2 matching over 8 bases. Germline CDR1 is MNHEY and CDR2 is SVGEGT. The CDR3 is 16 residues long. J was trimmed by 4 bases and V by 0 bases; bases with no gene match: 8. The CDR3 is CASSYSNAGGVYEQYF. The CDR3 nucleotides read TGTGCCAGCAGTTACTCGAACGCGGGAGGCGTTTACGAGCAGTACTTC.

The CDR3 nucleotides read TGTGCCAGCAGCCAATTGCGGGATCAGCCCCAGCATTTT. Amino acid sequence: CASSQLRDQPQHF. J is TRBJ1-5 and V is TRBV3-1, with D unclear. V lost 2 bases and J 5 bases, leaving 7 bases between the germline ends. CDR1 and CDR2 (germline): LGHDT, YNNKEL (reference sequence). The CDR3 has 13 amino acids.

The table lists this clonotype with many counts. The chain uses TRBV4-2 and TRBJ2-3; 7 bases are shared with TRBD2. The CDR3 sequence is 16 residues long. Germline values: CDR1 LGHNA, CDR2 YNFKEQ. With 4 bases clipped from V and 6 bases from J, the junction kept 13 bases outside the gene matches. The CDR3 is CASSPRSGGSLDTQYF. The CDR3 DNA sequence: TGTGCCAGCAGCCCCCGGAGTGGCGGGAGTCTGGATACGCAGTATTTT.

V usage is TRBV20-1 and J usage is TRBJ2-3; 7 bases fit TRBD2. Per germline, CDR1 DFQATT and CDR2 SNEGSKA (reference sequence). The CDR3 covers 17 residues. The J segment lost 2 bases and the V segment lost 0 bases, leaving 11 bases of the junction unmatched. The CDR3 is CSARDPASGDFTDTQYF. Written as DNA, the CDR3 is TGCAGTGCTAGAGATCCCGCCAGCGGGGACTTCACAGATACGCAGTATTTT.

This clonotype showed up just a few times. J is TRBJ1-5 and V is TRBV18; D is unresolved. Germline CDR1 reads KGHSH; CDR2 reads LQKENI. The V and J ends lost 3 bases and 5 bases respectively, with 8 bases between them. This CDR3 comprises 13 residues. The DNA of the CDR3 is TGTGCCAGCTCACCCGGCCAAGATCAGCCCCAGCATTTT. Translation gives CASSPGQDQPQHF.

The table lists this clonotype with a few counts. V and J are TRBV9 and TRBJ2-2; 9 positions match TRBD1. The trim removed 0 bases at V and 7 bases at J, leaving 4 bases unmatched. CDR3 length: 15 amino acids. Germline lookup yields CDR1 SGDLS and CDR2 YYNGEE. DNA of the CDR3: TGTGCCAGCAGCGTAGACAGGGGGCTAGTCGGGGAGCTGTTTTTT. Translating it yields CASSVDRGLVGELFF.

A word on this clonotype: One end of the junction varies from germline; a read error may be responsible. The DNA for the CDR3 is TGTGCCAGCAGCGTAGGGGCAAGACTAGCGGGAGGTCTAAGCTCCTACAATGAGCGGTTCTTC. Amino acid sequence: CASSVGARLAGGLSSYNERFF. The V and J genes are TRBV9 and TRBJ2-1; TRBD2 matches at 13 bases. Germline V gene data show CDR1 as SGDLS and CDR2 as YYNGEE. The CDR3 consists of 21 residues.

This clonotype has more than one count but fewer than ten. The V and J genes are TRBV20-1 and TRBJ2-7, with D perhaps assigned TRBD1 or TRBD2 (5 bases each). CDR3 length: 13 amino acids. Trimming removed 1 base at V and 2 bases at J, with 9 bases between. Germline loops: CDR1 DFQATT, CDR2 SNEGSKA (reference sequence). The DNA of the CDR3 is TGCAGTGCTAGAGGGGGACGGACCTACGAGCAGTACTTC. It translates to CSARGGRTYEQYF.

This chain links TRBV18 with TRBJ1-2, with D hard to call. V lost 3 bases and J lost 5, with 7 bases in between. The CDR3 length is 12 residues. CDR1 is KGHSH, CDR2 LQKENI, per germline. The CDR3 sequence: CASSPEIYGYTF. The CDR3 coding sequence is TGTGCCAGCTCACCGGAGATATATGGCTACACCTTC.

The table lists this clonotype with a few counts. The chain recombines TRBV2 with TRBJ2-5, with TRBD1 matching over 10 bases. This CDR3 comprises 14 residues. Looked up from germline, CDR1 is SNHLY and CDR2 is FYNNEI. V shed 10 bases and J 5 bases; nucleotides not matched to a gene: 10. In nucleotides, the CDR3 is TGTGCCACCAGAAGACAGGGGGCGGTGGAGACCCAGTACTTC. It specifies CATRRQGAVETQYF.

This clonotype was seen a few times. The J gene is TRBJ1-2, the V gene TRBV29-1; no clear D gene. This CDR3 is 12 amino acids long. Germline loops: CDR1 SQVTM, CDR2 ANQGSEA. Trimming took off 1 base at V and 7 bases at J, with 10 bases between the two ends. CDR3 loop: CSVEVEGRGYTF. The CDR3 DNA follows: TGCAGCGTTGAAGTCGAGGGTCGTGGCTACACCTTC. Full variable domain (missing parts from reference TRBV29-1 and TRBJ1-2): SAVISQKPSRDICQRGTSLTIQCQVDSQVTMMFWYRQQPGQSLTLIATANQGSEATYESGFVIDKFPISRPNLTFSTLTVSNMSPEDSSIYLCSVEVEGRGYTFGSGTRLTVV.

This clonotype appeared a few times. This CDR3 is CASSNGRGNRDNEQFF. CDR3 in DNA: TGCGCCAGCAGCAATGGGCGAGGGAATAGGGACAATGAGCAGTTCTTC. V gene TRBV5-1 combines with J gene TRBJ2-1; D might be TRBD2 (5 bases). The germline V gene encodes CDR1 SGHRS and CDR2 YFSETQ. V gave up 4 bases and J gave up 5 bases, with 19 bases separating them. There are 16 residues in the CDR3.

A few counts support this clonotype. V gene TRBV7-6 combines with J gene TRBJ2-1; TRBD2 might be the D (5 bases). This CDR3 has 16 residues. CDR1 is SGHVS, CDR2 FNYEAQ, per germline. V was trimmed by 1 base and J by 6 bases, leaving 16 bases between them. CDR3 sequence: CASSLVRGEGCNEQFF. The DNA for the CDR3 is TGTGCCAGCAGCTTAGTTCGGGGAGAAGGTTGCAATGAGCAGTTCTTC.

A word on this clonotype: Sequence at one end of the junction differs from germline and may be a read error. The V call is TRBV6-5, the J call TRBJ2-7, with TRBD1 identical over 9 bases. The germline gives CDR1 MNHEY, CDR2 SVGAGI. CDR3 length: 14 amino acids. CDR3 nucleotides: TGTACCAGCAGTCCCAACAGGGGGCTGAGGGAGCAGTACTTC. Translation gives CTSSPNRGLREQYF.

A word on this clonotype: A read error may account for a junction end that differs from germline. The chain links TRBV15 to TRBJ1-4; 10 bases agree with TRBD1. This CDR3 has 14 residues. Germline values: CDR1 LNHNV, CDR2 YYDKDF (reference sequence). CDR3 region: CTTSDDRGHEKLFF. The CDR3 coding sequence is TGTACCACCAGCGACGACAGGGGGCATGAAAAACTGTTTTTT.

This clonotype appeared many times. The chain joins TRBV10-3 to TRBJ2-7; the D gene is possibly TRBD1 (6 bases). Germline V gene sequence: CDR1 ENHRY, CDR2 SYGVKD. The CDR3 extends over 14 amino acids. Trimming stripped 3 bases from V and 3 bases from J, with 12 bases between. The CDR3 DNA reads as TGTGCCATCAGTGAAAGGGTCAGGGGCTACGAGCAGTACTTC. Translating it yields CAISERVRGYEQYF.

This clonotype was seen ten or more times. The chain employs TRBV5-1 and TRBJ2-2, with D perhaps matching TRBD1 or TRBD2 (5 bases each). Trimming removed 0 bases at V and 7 bases at J, with 13 bases between. This CDR3 spans 15 amino acids. Germline CDR1 is SGHRS and CDR2 is YFSETQ. The CDR3 DNA reads TGCGCCAGCAGCTTGGCCGGTCGGGGCCACGGGGAGCTGTTTTTT. This translates into CASSLAGRGHGELFF. The entire variable domain, with the rest obtained from reference TRBV5-1 and TRBJ2-2, is as follows: KAGVTQTPRYLIKTRGQQVTLSCSPISGHRSVSWYQQTPGQGLQFLFEYFSETQRNKGNFPGRFSGRQFSNSRSEMNVSTLELGDSALYLCASSLAGRGHGELFFGEGSRLTVL.

The sample holds many counts of this clonotype. J is TRBJ2-1 and V is TRBV4-2; 10 bases fit TRBD1. The CDR3 has 17 residues. The V gene's germline CDR1 is LGHNA and CDR2 YNFKEQ. J lost 6 bases, V lost 2 bases, and 10 bases had no gene match. CDR3 in amino acids: CASSQSLGQGVPNEQFF. CDR3 nucleotides: TGTGCCAGCAGCCAAAGCCTAGGACAGGGGGTTCCCAATGAGCAGTTCTTC.

The rearrangement joins TRBV9 to TRBJ2-3; TRBD2 matches 11 bases. The trim removed 2 bases at V and 2 bases at J, leaving 10 bases unmatched. Per the germline V gene, CDR1 is SGDLS and CDR2 is YYNGEE. The CDR3 is 18 residues long. DNA of the CDR3: TGTGCCAGCAGCGTCAGCGGTGTACTAGCGGGGGACACAGATACGCAGTATTTT. It yields the protein CASSVSGVLAGDTDTQYF.

On this clonotype itself: A much larger clone lies a single base off, so this may be a read error. V is TRBV12-3 or TRBV12-4 and J is TRBJ1-1; D unresolved. V shed 3 bases and J shed 4 bases, with 12 bases lying between them. The CDR3 runs 14 residues. The CDR3 DNA reads as TGTGCCAGCAGTTTTGGTATTTTGGGCACTGAAGCTTTCTTT. Amino acids: CASSFGILGTEAFF.